One and the same sample provided the 2 T cell receptor beta chains below, sequenced in a study of neurological immune-mediated disorders. TCRdb re-analysed the 5' RACE reads in MiXCR, keeping a single row per CDR3 protein. Of under 80,000 distinct CDR3 sequences detected, about 4.2% appear once; the ten largest clones hold 1% to 1.5%. Sequencing was done on a sample of PBMCs. These receptors all come from a young man with multiple sclerosis.

The V gene is TRBV25-1, the J gene TRBJ1-6; D unresolved. Germline values: CDR1 MGHDK, CDR2 SYGVNS. This CDR3 is 12 amino acids long. The V and J ends lost 6 bases and 7 bases respectively, with 7 bases between them. CDR3 nucleotides: TGTGCCAGCAGGGCAACCAATTCACCCCTCCACTTT. This sequence encodes CASRATNSPLHF.

This clonotype was seen repeatedly, ten times or more. The gene calls are TRBV5-1 and TRBJ2-5; 9 positions agree with TRBD2. This CDR3 spans 16 amino acids. V shed 1 base, J shed 0 bases, and the junction held 4 bases outside the gene matches. CDR1 and CDR2 (germline): SGHRS, YFSETQ. The CDR3, as DNA: TGCGCCAGCAGCTTGATGACTAGCGGATACCAAGAGACCCAGTACTTC. As protein: CASSLMTSGYQETQYF.